This TCR beta chain was captured by sequencing in a study of CXCR3-negative and CXCR3-positive naive CD8 T cells. TRB cDNA was prepared as libraries by UMI-labeled 5' RACE. With the 5' RACE reads reprocessed, TCRdb shows one record per CDR3 protein and no DNA. Its table lists over 150,000 distinct CDR3 sequences. Looked up from germline, CDR1 is SNHLY and CDR2 is FYNNEI. The CDR3 sequence is 16 residues long. Comments on this clonotype: Its target is not known.

Broader study findings: Higher TRB CDR3 hydrophobicity marked CXCR3-positive naive cells relative to CXCR3-negative naive cells.

Identification of naive CD8+ T cells rested on CD45RO-CCR7+CD27+CD95- status. The receptor comes from a human donor in good health. Some clones in this sample may be carry-over from other donors' samples. V usage is TRBV2 and J usage is TRBJ2-3; TCRdb picks TRBD1, but there is no DNA to check that call. The specimen was naive CXCR3+ CD8+ T cells from blood. Subset described: CD45RO-CCR7+CD27+CD95- naive CD8+ T cells expressing CXCR3 (TNR3+). CDR3 amino acids: CASSGPTGVKLDTQYF.